Shown below are 29 T cell receptor delta chains from a single sample sequenced in a study of gamma-delta T cells after stem cell transplantation. TCRdb re-processed the RT-PCR reads via CATT. The data contain more than 15,000 delta-chain clones, almost 9.5% of them singletons. Sequenced: gamma-delta T cells. Receptors originate from a human donor. It is not recorded whose cells these are; they may come from a transplant donor.

Worth noting for this clone: TCRdb's entry gives the protein of a much larger clone, which mismatches this DNA's translation at residue 13, likely from a read error; the protein reported here is translated from the DNA. Other DNA sequences in the same sample also yield this CDR3. This chain joins TRDV1 and TRDJ1; tentative D call: TRDD3 (5 bases). Between the trimmed V and J ends, which lost 9 bases and 2 bases, there was a span of 43 bases. The CDR3 extends over 23 amino acids. Germline CDR1 reads TSWWSYY; CDR2 reads QGS. CDR3 in amino acids: CALPGDGPLPTMWDPIETDKLIF. The CDR3 DNA is TGTGCTCTGCCAGGGGACGGCCCCCTGCCGACCATGTGGGATCCCATCGAGACCGATAAACTCATCTTT.

On this clone: This DNA translates differently at residue 4 from the TCRdb protein, which is that of a much larger clone; a read error is likely, and the protein shown is the DNA's own translation. The rearrangement uses TRDV2 and TRDJ1; 13 nucleotides align to TRDD3. The germline V gene has CDR1 GEAIGNYY and CDR2 EKD. CDR3 length: 20 residues. The J segment lost 0 bases and the V segment lost 4 bases, leaving 16 bases of the junction unmatched. This CDR3 reads CACEPLLGDTPFDDTDKLIF. CDR3 DNA sequence: TGTGCCTGTGAGCCGTTACTGGGGGATACGCCTTTCGATGACACCGATAAACTCATCTTT.

The table lists this clone with a few counts. This DNA translates differently at residue 2 from the TCRdb protein, which is that of a much larger clone; a read error is likely, and the protein shown is the DNA's own translation. The V and J genes are TRDV2 and TRDJ1; 13 bases are a match to TRDD3. The V gene's germline CDR1 is GEAIGNYY and CDR2 EKD. CDR3 length: 18 residues. CDR3 coding DNA: TGTTCCTGTGACACCCTAAAATTACTGGGGGATACGACCGATAAACTCATCTTT. Amino acids: CSCDTLKLLGDTTDKLIF.

Details on this clone: The protein in TCRdb stems from a much larger clone and differs at residue 4 from this DNA's translation, likely a read error; here the protein is translated from the DNA. Other DNA sequences within the sample encode an identical CDR3. The chain combines TRDV2 with TRDJ1, with 10 bases fitting TRDD3. Germline trimming cut 7 bases from V and 0 bases from J; bases unmatched to any gene: 19. Germline lookup yields CDR1 GEAIGNYY and CDR2 EKD. The CDR3 length is 19 residues. CDR3 in DNA: TGTGCCTGCGCCTCAATAGCTGGGGGATATGAACTGTACACCGATAAACTCATCTTT. Its translation: CACASIAGGYELYTDKLIF.

This clone turned up a few times. With only one base between it and a far larger clone, this is likely a read error. The sample carries other DNA sequences with the same CDR3. This chain uses TRDV2 with TRDJ1; 9 bases fit TRDD3. CDR1 is GEAIGNYY, CDR2 EKD, per germline. The CDR3 spans 21 residues. With 0 bases clipped from V and 0 bases from J, the junction kept 19 bases outside the gene matches. The CDR3 DNA sequence: TGTGCCTGTGACACCGTTCAAAAAAGTCTGGGGGATGAAACTTACACCGATAAACTCATCTTT. Translated, it gives CACDTVQKSLGDETYTDKLIF.

There are a few counts of this clone. A far larger clone differs by one base, so this is likely a read error. Within the sample, other DNA sequences also encode this same CDR3. The J gene is TRDJ1, the V gene TRDV1; 12 nucleotides line up with TRDD3. J gave up 3 bases and V 2 bases, and 43 bases lay outside the gene matches. Germline V gives CDR1 TSWWSYY, CDR2 QGS. CDR3 length: 29 residues. In DNA, the CDR3 is TGTGCTCTTGGGGAAAACGAATCTTTCCTACTTGGAGAGCGGTACTGGGGGATACTGAGGAACTGGCGTTCCGATAAACTCATCTTT. Protein: CALGENESFLLGERYWGILRNWRSDKLIF.

A remark on this clone: This DNA's translation differs at residue 17 from TCRdb's protein, which comes from a much larger clone; a read error is likely, and the protein shown is translated from the DNA. The J gene is TRDJ1, the V gene TRDV2; D not certain. Germline V CDR1 and CDR2: GEAIGNYY, EKD. The CDR3 spans 19 residues. The chain's CDR3 is CACDKVGQTDADPSHKHIF. As DNA, the CDR3 is TGTGCCTGTGACAAAGTTGGTCAGACGGACGCCGATCCCTCCCATAAACACATCTTT.

Worth noting for this clone: A read error likely explains this, since a far larger clone differs by one base. Other DNA sequences of this sample code for an identical CDR3. The chain links TRDV2 to TRDJ1; 9 nucleotides match TRDD3. Germline CDR1 and CDR2: GEAIGNYY and EKD. The CDR3 sequence is 17 residues long. Trimming removed 0 bases from V and 2 bases from J; junction bases left unmatched: 9. The DNA for the CDR3 is TGTGCCTGTGACACCTTACTAGGGGATACGCAAACCGATAAACTCATCTTT. It codes for CACDTLLGDTQTDKLIF.

This clone ranks as medium-sized. A single base is all that separates this from a far larger clone, so a read error is likely. V usage is TRDV2 and J usage is TRDJ1; TRDD3 agrees at 10 bases. The junction had 11 bases not matched to a gene; V was cut back by 2 bases and J by 0 bases. Germline V gene lookup returns CDR1 GEAIGNYY and CDR2 EKD. This CDR3 is 18 amino acids long. The CDR3 reads CACDIAGDTRSYTDKLIF. DNA of the CDR3: TGTGCCTGTGACATAGCGGGGGATACGCGATCTTACACCGATAAACTCATCTTT.

In regard to this clone: One end of the junction varies from germline; a read error may be responsible. The rearrangement joins TRDV2 to TRDJ1; 9 bases align to TRDD3. CDR3 length: 15 residues. Germline V CDR1 and CDR2: GEAIGNYY, EKD. In nucleotides, the CDR3 is TGTGCCTGTGGCACTGTTGGGGGATATAGCGATAGACTCATCTTT. This encodes CACGTVGGYSDRLIF.

Note on this clone: A read error may produce the germline difference seen at one junction end. The chain recombines TRDV2 with TRDJ1, with a weak D call TRDD2 (5 bases). CDR1 and CDR2 (germline): GEAIGNYY, EKD. CDR3 length equals 21 residues. The DNA for the CDR3 is TGTGCCTGTGACACTATCCTCTTTTCCCTTCGTCCTGGTCTCTACACCGCTAAACTCATCTTT. This codes for CACDTILFSLRPGLYTAKLIF.

This clone was observed a few times. The protein in TCRdb stems from a much larger clone and differs at residue 12 from this DNA's translation, likely a read error; here the protein is translated from the DNA. Within the sample, other DNA sequences also encode this same CDR3. The chain has TRDV2 and TRDJ1; 7 positions agree with TRDD3. This CDR3 contains 15 residues. CDR1 and CDR2 from the germline V gene are GEAIGNYY and EKD. Germline trimming cut 0 bases from V and 11 bases from J; bases unmatched to any gene: 14. DNA for the CDR3: TGTGCCTGTGACACCGCCGGGGGATTAGGGGAAAATCTCATCTTT. As protein: CACDTAGGLGENLIF.

This clone has only a few counts. Since a far larger clone is one base different, this is likely a read error. The same CDR3 also results from other DNA sequences found in this sample. The rearrangement joins TRDV2 to TRDJ1; tentatively, D is TRDD3 (5 bases). Germline CDR1 GEAIGNYY, CDR2 EKD. V lost 7 bases and J lost 0, with 29 bases in between. The CDR3 loop spans 19 amino acids. DNA of the CDR3: TGTGCCTGCGACCCACTCCGTAGGGGACCGCCGGAGTACACCGATAAACTCATCTTT. It translates to CACDPLRRGPPEYTDKLIF.

As concerns this clone: This sequence may be a read error, since a much larger clone differs from it by one base. Within the sample, other DNA sequences also encode this same CDR3. The V and J genes are TRDV2 and TRDJ1; 8 bases match TRDD3. The CDR3 contains 15 residues. CDR1 is GEAIGNYY, CDR2 EKD, per germline. The CDR3 DNA is TGTGCCTGTGATACCGTGGGGGATCAAACCGATAACCTCATCTTT. Protein: CACDTVGDQTDNLIF.

This clone has just a few counts. The protein TCRdb lists belongs to a much larger clone and differs from this DNA's translation at residue 27, which points to a read error; the protein shown is made from the DNA. The V call is TRDV1, the J call TRDJ1, with 12 bases that match TRDD3. CDR1 is TSWWSYY and CDR2 is QGS in the germline V gene. This CDR3 spans 29 amino acids. The CDR3 loop is CALGENESFLLGERYWGILRNWRSDKPIF. DNA for the CDR3: TGTGCTCTTGGGGAAAACGAATCTTTCCTACTTGGGGAGCGGTACTGGGGGATACTGAGGAACTGGCGTTCCGATAAACCCATCTTT.

This clone has a handful of counts. The translation of this DNA and the TCRdb protein of a much larger clone differ at residue 17, probably owing to a read error; the protein shown here is translated from the DNA. The V gene is TRAV29/DV5, the J gene TRDJ1, with TRDD3 identical over 10 bases. This CDR3 has 19 residues. Germline assignment: CDR1 NSMFDY and CDR2 ISSIKDK. CDR3 residues: CAASPIVLGDGRYTDKFIF. CDR3 DNA: TGTGCAGCAAGCCCGATCGTACTGGGGGATGGGAGGTACACCGATAAATTCATCTTT.

This clone was found many times. Other DNA sequences in this sample translate to the same CDR3. This chain links TRDV2 with TRDJ1; D gene unclear. V lost 0 bases, J lost 6 bases, and 19 bases lay in between. CDR1 is GEAIGNYY and CDR2 is EKD in the germline V gene. The CDR3 extends over 16 amino acids. DNA of the CDR3: TGTGCCTGTGACACCGTCCAACACCCCAACGCCTATAAACTCATCTTT. Translated: CACDTVQHPNAYKLIF.

Remarks on this clone: It differs at one base from a far larger clone, so likely a read error. Other DNA sequences within the sample encode an identical CDR3. The chain joins TRDV2 to TRDJ1; D uncertain. V shed 0 bases and J shed 1 base, with 17 bases lying between them. The CDR3 loop spans 17 amino acids. Germline V gene lookup returns CDR1 GEAIGNYY and CDR2 EKD. Written as DNA, the CDR3 is TGTGCCTGTGACACCGTATTAAGAGGGACCTCCACCGATAAACTCATCTTT. Amino acid sequence: CACDTVLRGTSTDKLIF.

This clone was observed a few times. A read error is the likely source, as a far larger clone sits one nucleotide away. The same CDR3 also results from other DNA sequences found in this sample. This chain connects TRDV2 to TRDJ1; 7 bases map to TRDD3. This CDR3 spans 20 amino acids. Per germline, CDR1 GEAIGNYY and CDR2 EKD. J gave up 3 bases and V 0 bases, and 21 bases lay outside the gene matches. CDR3 protein: CACDTVSRRLGTLMADKLIF. CDR3 DNA: TGTGCCTGTGACACCGTCAGTCGGCGACTGGGGACGCTAATGGCCGATAAACTCATCTTT.

With respect to this clone: This DNA's translation and the protein TCRdb lists, from a much larger clone, do not match at residue 17, likely due to a read error; the protein shown is translated from the DNA. The rearrangement links TRDV2 to TRDJ1; 8 positions agree with TRDD3. Germline-derived CDR1 and CDR2 are GEAIGNYY and EKD. V trimming: 0 bases; J trimming: 7 bases; junction bases outside the gene matches: 27. This CDR3 is 21 amino acids long. The CDR3, as DNA: TGTGCCTGTGACACCGTGCCTACGGGGAAAGTACTGGGGGTCCGGACCTGTAAACTCATCTTT. Translated: CACDTVPTGKVLGVRTCKLIF.

On this clone: TCRdb's listed protein matches a much larger clone and diverges from this DNA's translation at residue 18, likely through a read error; the protein shown comes from the DNA. The chain is built from TRDV2 and TRDJ1; D unclear. The CDR3 sequence is 19 residues long. Germline-derived CDR1 and CDR2 are GEAIGNYY and EKD. The CDR3 bases are TGTGCCTGTGACAAAGTTGGTCAGACGGACGCCGATCCCTCCCATAAACTCACCTTT. It translates to CACDKVGQTDADPSHKLTF.

Note on this clone: This DNA translates differently at residues 16 and 19 from the TCRdb protein, which is that of a much larger clone; a read error is likely, and the protein shown is the DNA's own translation. The rearrangement uses TRDV2 and TRDJ3, with TRDD3 identical over 12 bases. CDR1 is GEAIGNYY, CDR2 EKD, per germline. The CDR3 runs 21 residues. The CDR3 here is CACDTLTGGYKSSWDARQTFF. As DNA, the CDR3 is TGTGCCTGTGACACCCTTACTGGGGGATACAAGAGCTCCTGGGACGCCCGACAGACGTTTTTC.

On this clone: A junction end diverges from the germline sequence, so it may reflect a read error. The gene calls are TRDV2 and TRDJ1; the D gene is possibly TRDD3 (5 bases). The CDR3 sequence is 16 residues long. In germline, CDR1 is GEAIGNYY, CDR2 EKD. Here the CDR3 reads CACDTKSSWDTHKMIF. The CDR3 DNA follows: TGTGCCTGTGACACCAAGAGCTCCTGGGACACCCATAAAATGATTTTC.

Comment on this clone: The protein TCRdb lists belongs to a much larger clone and differs from this DNA's translation at residue 9, which points to a read error; the protein shown is made from the DNA. The chain employs TRDV2 and TRDJ1; D unclear. CDR3 length equals 16 residues. The V gene lost 0 bases and the J gene lost 0 bases, with 13 bases spanning the gap. The germline V gene has CDR1 GEAIGNYY and CDR2 EKD. CDR3 DNA sequence: TGTGCCTGTGACACCGCGGGCCCCCTGTACACCGATAAACTCATCTTT. It codes for CACDTAGPLYTDKLIF.

As concerns this clone: The amino acid sequence in TCRdb belongs to a much larger clone and departs from this DNA's translation at residue 9, likely a sequencing read error; the sequence shown is translated from the DNA. This chain joins TRDV2 and TRDJ3; 8 bases match TRDD3. There are 18 residues in the CDR3. CDR1 is GEAIGNYY, CDR2 EKD, per germline. Losses at the gene ends were 0 bases for V and 5 bases for J; bases not matched to a gene: 8. The CDR3 spells CACDTVLGGTRDTRQMFF. The CDR3 bases are TGTGCCTGTGACACCGTACTGGGGGGTACTCGGGACACCCGACAGATGTTTTTC.

This clone was observed at least ten times. TCRdb has a much larger clone's protein, which differs at residue 8 from the translation of this DNA, likely because of a read error; what is shown is the protein translated from the DNA. The rearrangement uses TRDV2 and TRDJ3; D is unclear. The germline V gene encodes CDR1 GEAIGNYY and CDR2 EKD. V dropped 0 bases and J dropped 1 base, with 12 bases sitting between them. This CDR3 is built from 18 residues. The CDR3 is CACDTATHTSWDTRQMFF. The CDR3 bases are TGTGCCTGTGACACCGCCACGCACACTTCCTGGGACACCCGACAGATGTTTTTC.

This clone appeared a few times. TCRdb lists the protein of a much larger clone for this DNA, which differs at residues 3 and 7, so this is likely a read error; the protein given here is translated from the DNA itself. The rearrangement uses TRDV3 and TRDJ1, with 9 bases aligning to TRDD3. The CDR3 runs 17 residues. The J segment lost 0 bases and the V segment lost 4 bases, leaving 15 bases of the junction unmatched. The germline gives CDR1 TVYSNPD, CDR2 GDNSRS (reference sequence). CDR3 DNA: TGTGCCTGTAGTGACCTACCGGGGGATACCAACACCGATAAACTCATCTTT. Amino acid sequence: CACSDLPGDTNTDKLIF.

Points on this clone: This likely stems from a read error, as it lies one base from a far larger clone. The same CDR3 also results from other DNA sequences found in this sample. The chain has TRDV2 and TRDJ3; unclear D gene. Trimming shortened V by 3 bases and J by 2 bases, and 7 bases separated the two germline ends. CDR1 GEAIGNYY and CDR2 EKD come from the germline V gene. This CDR3 is 15 amino acids long. The DNA for the CDR3 is TGTGCCTGTGACTCCCTCGCCTGGGACACCCGACAGATGTTTTTC. Translating gives CACDSLAWDTRQMFF.

This clone was recorded a few times. The TCRdb protein comes from a much larger clone and disagrees with this DNA's translation at residue 16, likely due to a read error; the protein given here is derived from the DNA. The chain recombines TRDV2 with TRDJ1; 7 positions match TRDD3. Germline V lookup: CDR1 GEAIGNYY, CDR2 EKD. CDR3 length: 20 residues. CDR3 in amino acids: CACDTLPSRAGGSYTEKLIF. The CDR3, as DNA: TGTGCCTGTGACACTCTACCTTCTAGGGCTGGGGGCTCGTACACCGAAAAACTCATCTTT.